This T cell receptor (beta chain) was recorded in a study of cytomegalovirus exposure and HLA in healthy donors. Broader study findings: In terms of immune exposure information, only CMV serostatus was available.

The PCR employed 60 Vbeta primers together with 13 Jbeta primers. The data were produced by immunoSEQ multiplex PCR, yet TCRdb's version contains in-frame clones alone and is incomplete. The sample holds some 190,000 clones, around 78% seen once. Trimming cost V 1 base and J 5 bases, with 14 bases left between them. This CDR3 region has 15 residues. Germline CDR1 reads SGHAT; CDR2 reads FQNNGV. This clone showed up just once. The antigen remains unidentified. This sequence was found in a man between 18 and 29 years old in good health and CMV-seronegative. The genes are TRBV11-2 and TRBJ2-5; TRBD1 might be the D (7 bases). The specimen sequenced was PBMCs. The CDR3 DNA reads TGTGCCAGCAGCTTAGTCAGGCCAGGGGGGGAGACCCAGTACTTC. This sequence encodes CASSLVRPGGETQYF.